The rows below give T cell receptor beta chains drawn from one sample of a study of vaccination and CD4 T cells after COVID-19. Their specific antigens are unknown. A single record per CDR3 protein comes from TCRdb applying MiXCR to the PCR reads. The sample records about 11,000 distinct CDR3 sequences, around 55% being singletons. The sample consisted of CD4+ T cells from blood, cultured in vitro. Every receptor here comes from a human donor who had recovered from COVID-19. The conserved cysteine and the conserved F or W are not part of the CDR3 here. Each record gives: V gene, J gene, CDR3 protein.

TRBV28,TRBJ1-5,ASSSGGSNQPQH
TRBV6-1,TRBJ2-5,ASSHAGTQY
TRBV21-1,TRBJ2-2,ASSSQTYRSTSGVAPGELF
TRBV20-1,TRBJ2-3,SAREAGGVDTQY
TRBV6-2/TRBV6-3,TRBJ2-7,ASRRTSYYEQY
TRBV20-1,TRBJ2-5,SARDRAKGAGETQY
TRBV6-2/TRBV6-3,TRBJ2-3,ASSYGWEFTDTQY
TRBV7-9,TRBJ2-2,ASSLGTSSGELF
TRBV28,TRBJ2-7,ASSSPGAYEQY
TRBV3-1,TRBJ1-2,ASSQAGNYGYT
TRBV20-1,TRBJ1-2,SAKEQGNYGYT
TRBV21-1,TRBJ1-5,ASSTVGPNQPQH
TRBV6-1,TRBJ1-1,ASSEPTSGRGAF
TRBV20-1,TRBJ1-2,SAPRRENYGYT
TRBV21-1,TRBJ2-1,ARPRLFDRVPYNEQF
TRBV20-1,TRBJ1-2,SARERLGPYT
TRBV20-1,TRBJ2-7,SARAREASYEQY
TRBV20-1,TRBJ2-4,SASLGNRVLNIQY
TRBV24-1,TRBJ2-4,ATSDTSAGQNIQY
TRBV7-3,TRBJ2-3,ASSPKPYPGSSTDTQY
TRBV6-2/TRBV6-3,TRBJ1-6,ASSLDRGYPPLH
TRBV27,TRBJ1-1,ASKRNTEAF
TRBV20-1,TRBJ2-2,SARDVSAGELF
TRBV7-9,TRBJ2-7,TSSLGDFPDYEQY
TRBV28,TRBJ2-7,ASNAAQRYEQY
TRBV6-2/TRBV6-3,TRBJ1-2,ASSYSPRVNYGYT
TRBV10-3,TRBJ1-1,AISDFGNPNTEAF
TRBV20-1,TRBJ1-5,SVSLGFSNQPQH
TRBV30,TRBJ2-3,AWSPLTSPDTQY
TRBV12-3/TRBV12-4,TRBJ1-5,ASSLGGGGRVRGRQPQH
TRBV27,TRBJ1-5,ASSLGRGPGQPQH
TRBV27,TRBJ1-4,ASSIRQRTNEKLF
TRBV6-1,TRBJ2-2,ASTTGWAGELF
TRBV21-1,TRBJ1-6,ASSKLGLCNSPLH
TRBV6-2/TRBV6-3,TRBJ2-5,ASSRQDRRQETQY
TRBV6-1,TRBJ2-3,ASSEGPGRTQY
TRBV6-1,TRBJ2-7,ASSAPGLSSYEQY
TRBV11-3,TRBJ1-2,ASSHQDRGRAGGYT
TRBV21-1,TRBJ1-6,ASCPNRGRSNSPLH
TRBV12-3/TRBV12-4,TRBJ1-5,ASSGRRGNQPQH
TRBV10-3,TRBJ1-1,AIGLVNTEAF
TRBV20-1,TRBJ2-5,SAPQRPLETQY
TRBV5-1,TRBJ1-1,ASSFDNQNTEAF
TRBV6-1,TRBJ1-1,ASRSRTGTPEAF
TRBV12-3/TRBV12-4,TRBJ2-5,ASSLGVRQGQSQETQY
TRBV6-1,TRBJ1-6,ASGGVEGNSPLH
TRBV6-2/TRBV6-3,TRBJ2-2,ASSRVPGFANTGELF
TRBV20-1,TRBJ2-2,SARVYRARSGEGTGELF
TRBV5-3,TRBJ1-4,ARSLTGTGRNEKLF
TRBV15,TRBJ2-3,ATSRDRQVQY
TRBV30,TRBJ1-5,AWSLTGGDQPQH
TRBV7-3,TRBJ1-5,ASSRRGQRNQPQH
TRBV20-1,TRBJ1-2,SASSGDLLYGYT
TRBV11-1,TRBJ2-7,ASSGQGREQY
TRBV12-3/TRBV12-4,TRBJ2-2,ASSFGGELF